This T cell receptor (beta chain) appears in the sequencing data of a study of blood T cell repertoires in COVID-19. Each participant's cohort was designated according to participant-reported clinical history. Here immunoSEQ multiplex PCR was the method, and the copy in TCRdb shows in-frame clones only, minus some. The table lists 300,000 or so clones, around 84% of them singletons, with roughly a tenth in the top ten. This clone was found once. Germline V gene sequence: CDR1 LNHDA, CDR2 SQIVND (reference sequence). V was cut by 4 bases and J by 3 bases, with 9 bases left in between. There are 13 residues in the CDR3.

V gene TRBV19 combines with J gene TRBJ1-2; D not certain. This TCR came from a woman aged 18 to 35 who had recovered from COVID-19. The sample taken for sequencing was PBMCs or T cells enriched from blood (not recorded which). The chain's CDR3 is CASSNAPDYGYTF. For the CDR3, the DNA is TGTGCCAGTAGTAACGCCCCGGACTATGGCTACACCTTC.